The 20 T cell receptor beta chains reported below all come from one sample, sequenced in a study of breast tumors, draining lymph nodes, adjacent tissues. Each CDR3 protein is one row after TCRdb ran MiXCR on the multiplex PCR reads. The sample lists about 63,000 distinct CDR3 sequences, around 52% occurring once. Sequenced sample: breast tumor tissue. The source of these receptors is a female donor with breast cancer. Some clones in this sample may be carry-over from other donors' samples.

In this sample, this clonotype turned up once. The CDR3 loop reads CASSEGVSYEQYF. The CDR3 nucleotides read TGCGCCAGCAGTGAGGGGGTCTCCTACGAGCAGTACTTC. V gene TRBV10-2 combines with J gene TRBJ2-7; no clear D. The CDR3 extends over 13 amino acids. V was shortened by 2 bases and J by 0 bases, with 5 bases between the two germline ends. Per germline, CDR1 WSHSY and CDR2 SAAADI.

This clonotype showed up many times. V usage is TRBV20-1 and J usage is TRBJ2-6; D not resolved. Trimming cost V 1 base and J 0 bases, with 10 bases left between them. CDR1 DFQATT and CDR2 SNEGSKA come from the germline V gene (reference sequence). The CDR3 has 16 amino acids. As DNA, the CDR3 is TGCAGTGCTAGAGGCAGTGCCTACTCTGGGGCCAACGTCCTGACTTTC. Its protein is CSARGSAYSGANVLTF.

The V gene is TRBV2, the J gene TRBJ1-6; no clear D. Trimming cost V 6 bases and J 6 bases, with 9 bases left between them. This CDR3 has 13 amino acids. In germline, CDR1 is SNHLY, CDR2 FYNNEI. CDR3 loop: CASREGLNSPLHF. The CDR3 coding sequence is TGTGCCAGCAGGGAGGGTCTTAATTCACCCCTCCACTTT.

Regarding this clonotype: Germline is not matched at one junction end, which may reflect a read error. The chain combines TRBV15 with TRBJ2-2; TRBD1 aligns across 7 bases. Germline loops: CDR1 LNHNV, CDR2 YYDKDF (reference sequence). The CDR3 covers 20 residues. CDR3 nucleotides: TGTGCCACCAGCAGAGCCCGGGGTCCGGAACAGGGGACCTACACCGGGAAGCTGTTTTTT. Translated: CATSRARGPEQGTYTGKLFF.

About this clonotype: An end of the junction differs from the germline gene, which may be a read error. The V gene is TRBV7-9, the J gene TRBJ1-4; D is undetermined. The CDR3 is 15 amino acids. Germline V gene data show CDR1 as SEHNR and CDR2 as FQNEAQ (reference sequence). CDR3 nucleotides: TGTGCCAGCAGCCCCCTGGGGAGCGGGAATGAAAAACTGCTTTTT. This translates into CASSPLGSGNEKLLF.

The V and J genes are TRBV6-5 and TRBJ2-5; 9 positions agree with TRBD1. CDR1 is MNHEY, CDR2 SVGAGI, per germline. This CDR3 comprises 14 residues. The J segment lost 9 bases and the V segment lost 0 bases, leaving 5 bases of the junction unmatched. The DNA of the CDR3 is TGTGCCAGCAGTTACTCGGTGACAGGGGGATCCCAGTACTTC. As protein: CASSYSVTGGSQYF.

Worth noting for this clonotype: One junction end does not reproduce the germline sequence, and a read error may be involved. This chain uses TRBV4-1 with TRBJ1-2; no reliable D call. This CDR3 region has 15 residues. The germline CDR1 and CDR2 sequences are MGHRA and YSYEKL. The CDR3 reads CASGQVPPEIYGYTF. CDR3 DNA sequence: TGCGCCAGCGGCCAAGTTCCCCCGGAAATCTATGGCTACACCTTC.

In DNA, the CDR3 is TGTGCCAGCAGCTCGAACGGGGGAGGATACGAGCAGTACTTC. This encodes CASSSNGGGYEQYF. The rearrangement links TRBV7-2 to TRBJ2-7; tentatively, D is TRBD2 (6 bases). The CDR3 is made up of 14 amino acids. V lost 4 bases and J 4 bases, leaving 14 bases between the germline ends. In germline, CDR1 is SGHTA, CDR2 FQGNSA.

V usage is TRBV19 and J usage is TRBJ1-3; no definite D call. The germline gives CDR1 LNHDA, CDR2 SQIVND (reference sequence). The CDR3 has 11 residues. The V and J ends lost 9 bases and 0 bases respectively, with 3 bases between them. CDR3 residues: CASLSGNTIYF. The CDR3 DNA is TGTGCCAGCCTCTCTGGAAACACCATATATTTT.

There are a few counts of this clonotype. This rearrangement joins TRBV6-5 to TRBJ1-5; the D gene is possibly TRBD1 (5 bases). Deletions cut 6 bases from V and 6 bases from J, with 24 bases between. This CDR3 comprises 17 residues. Germline loops: CDR1 MNHEY, CDR2 SVGAGI. In nucleotides, the CDR3 is TGTGCCAGCAGCAAGGGACCCTCTTTCGCCGGAGGTCAGCCCCAGCATTTT. Its protein product is CASSKGPSFAGGQPQHF.

This clonotype was recorded once. This rearrangement joins TRBV24-1 to TRBJ2-3; 8 bases are shared with TRBD2. Germline CDR1 is KGHDR and CDR2 is SFDVKD. This CDR3 is built from 17 residues. Trimming removed 3 bases from V and 2 bases from J; junction bases left unmatched: 9. The CDR3 spells CATSDPRGGRLTDTQYF. As DNA, the CDR3 is TGTGCCACCAGTGATCCCCGGGGGGGTAGGCTCACAGATACGCAGTATTTT.

The chain joins TRBV12-3 or TRBV12-4 to TRBJ2-3; D perhaps matches TRBD2 (6 bases). Trimming removed 5 bases from V and 3 bases from J, with 12 bases in between. The CDR3 extends over 14 amino acids. The CDR3 spells CASSRSGTTDTQYF. CDR3 sequence (DNA): TGTGCCAGCAGTCGCTCCGGGACTACAGATACGCAGTATTTT.

V usage is TRBV6-2 or TRBV6-3 and J usage is TRBJ1-1, with D possibly TRBD1 on 5 matching bases. The CDR3 is 14 residues long. Between the trimmed V and J ends, which lost 7 bases and 4 bases, there was a span of 16 bases. The V gene's germline CDR1 is MNHEY and CDR2 SVGEGT. CDR3 region: CASTYGTSATEAFF. The CDR3 region has the DNA TGTGCCAGCACCTACGGGACTTCGGCCACTGAAGCTTTCTTT.

Ten or more counts support this clonotype. The chain has TRBV28 and TRBJ1-2, with D possibly being TRBD1 (6 bases). The CDR3 spans 13 residues. CDR1 MDHEN and CDR2 SYDVKM come from the germline V gene. V was pared by 6 bases and J by 4 bases, with 12 bases between. CDR3 sequence: CASRGGGRYGYTF. Written as DNA, the CDR3 is TGTGCCAGCAGAGGAGGGGGTCGCTATGGCTACACCTTC.

The gene calls are TRBV7-2 and TRBJ2-7; 10 nucleotides align to TRBD1. This CDR3 comprises 18 residues. V lost 3 bases to trimming and J lost 6 bases; unmatched junction nucleotides: 17. Germline V gives CDR1 SGHTA, CDR2 FQGNSA. For the CDR3, the DNA is TGTGCCAGCAGCTTCCGCCAGACCCGCGCCCGGACAGGGGGCGAGCAGTACTTC. It specifies CASSFRQTRARTGGEQYF.

The gene calls are TRBV19 and TRBJ2-5; weak D call: TRBD2 (7 bases). This CDR3 comprises 16 residues. Trimming pared 3 bases from V and 5 bases from J, leaving 19 bases between. CDR1 and CDR2 (germline): LNHDA, SQIVND (reference sequence). The CDR3 is CASSIQGGEDLETQYF. CDR3 DNA: TGTGCCAGTAGTATTCAAGGGGGGGAAGATTTGGAGACCCAGTACTTC.

The CDR3 spells CASSTDRNGYTF. The DNA of the CDR3 is TGTGCCAGCAGCACGGACCGTAATGGCTACACCTTC. The V and J genes are TRBV5-4 and TRBJ1-2, with no clear D. With 4 bases removed from V and 6 bases from J, the gap between germline ends came to 10 bases. CDR3 length: 12 amino acids. The germline CDR1 and CDR2 sequences are SGHNT and YYREEE (reference sequence).

This clonotype was seen a handful of times. A much larger clone lies one base from this, so it may be a read error. V is TRBV11-2 and J is TRBJ2-7; D might be TRBD1 or TRBD2, each matching 5 bases. The germline gives CDR1 SGHAT, CDR2 FQNNGV. CDR3 length equals 15 residues. The ends were cut back, 0 bases at V and 3 bases at J, with 12 bases in the middle. The CDR3 bases are TGTGCCAGCAGCTTAGAGAGGGGACCGGGCTACGAGCAGTACTTC. It is translated as CASSLERGPGYEQYF.

This clonotype was seen many times. This CDR3 is missing its conserved last phenylalanine or tryptophan, likely due to a read error. This sequence joins TRBV15 and TRBJ1-2, with D hard to call. The CDR3 loop spans 13 amino acids. Trimming left V 3 bases short and J 0 bases short, with 5 bases between. The V gene's germline CDR1 is LNHNV and CDR2 YYDKDF (reference sequence). CDR3 sequence reads: CATSSGPNYGYTL. As DNA, the CDR3 is TGTGCCACCAGCAGCGGCCCTAACTATGGCTACACCCTC.

Details on this clonotype: The junction and the germline gene differ at one end; a read error may be behind it. J is TRBJ2-6 and V is TRBV19; D possibly corresponds to TRBD1 (6 bases). The CDR3 is 20 amino acids. The germline gives CDR1 LNHDA, CDR2 SQIVND (reference sequence). The CDR3 nucleotides read TGTGCCTGTAGCCTCTGGGGACACCTCACCCCGAACTCTGGGGCCAACGTCCCGACTTTC. This codes for CACSLWGHLTPNSGANVPTF.